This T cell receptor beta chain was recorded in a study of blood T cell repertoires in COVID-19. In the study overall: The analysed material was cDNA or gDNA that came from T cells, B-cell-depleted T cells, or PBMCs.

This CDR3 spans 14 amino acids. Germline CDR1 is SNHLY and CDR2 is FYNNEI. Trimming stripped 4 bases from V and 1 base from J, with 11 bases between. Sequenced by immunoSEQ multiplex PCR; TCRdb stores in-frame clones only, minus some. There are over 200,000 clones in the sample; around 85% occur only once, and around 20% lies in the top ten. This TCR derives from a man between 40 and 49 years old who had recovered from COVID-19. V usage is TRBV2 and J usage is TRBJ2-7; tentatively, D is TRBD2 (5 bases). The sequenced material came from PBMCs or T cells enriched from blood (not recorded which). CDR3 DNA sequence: TGTGCCAGCAGTGTGCTAGCCGTGTCCTACGAGCAGTACTTC. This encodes CASSVLAVSYEQYF.